What follows are 16 T cell receptor beta chains derived from one specimen sequenced in a study of blood T cell repertoires in COVID-19. Repertoires were generated with immunoSEQ multiplex PCR, while TCRdb's copy carries only in-frame clones and drops some. The table has approximately 25,000 clones, 80% to 85% seen once; the top ten hold 8.6%. Material for sequencing was peripheral blood. The receptors come from a human donor in a cohort sampled during active COVID-19.

The genes are TRBV6-1 and TRBJ2-3, with D maybe TRBD2 (5 bases). Germline CDR1 is MNHNS and CDR2 is SASEGT. The CDR3 spans 17 residues. With 2 bases removed from V and 4 bases from J, the gap between germline ends came to 19 bases. In nucleotides, the CDR3 is TGTGCCAGCAGTGAAATGTTCCCGACACCCGGGGCAGATACGCAGTATTTT. Its protein product is CASSEMFPTPGADTQYF.

This clone was seen just once. The chain has TRBV6-4 and TRBJ2-1; the match to TRBD2 covers 12 bases. Germline assignment: CDR1 MRHNA and CDR2 SNTAGT. This CDR3 spans 15 amino acids. V gave up 0 bases and J gave up 6 bases; unmatched junction bases: 0. The CDR3 is CASSDSTSGSNEQFF. CDR3 coding DNA: TGTGCCAGCAGTGACTCGACTAGCGGGAGCAATGAGCAGTTCTTC.

The chain has TRBV9 and TRBJ2-1, with D possibly matching TRBD1 (5 bases). The length of the CDR3 is 17 residues. V lost 3 bases, J lost 1 base, and 17 bases lay in between. Germline CDR1 and CDR2: SGDLS and YYNGEE. CDR3 sequence (DNA): TGTGCCAGCAGCGCCCCTGTAGGTAGGGGTTCCTACAATGAGCAGTTCTTC. Amino acids: CASSAPVGRGSYNEQFF. Based on the CDR3 plus reference TRBV9 and TRBJ2-1, the full variable domain is DSGVTQTPKHLITATGQRVTLRCSPRSGDLSVYWYQQSLDQGLQFLIQYYNGEERAKGNILERFSAQQFPDLHSELNLSSLELGDSALYFCASSAPVGRGSYNEQFFGPGTRLTVL.

This clone was counted once. The chain carries TRBV7-2 and TRBJ2-3; TRBD1 agrees at 7 bases. The CDR3 spans 17 residues. J was trimmed by 4 bases and V by 4 bases; bases with no gene match: 14. Germline lookup yields CDR1 SGHTA and CDR2 FQGNSA. The CDR3: CASSSHPRGTGSDTQYF. The CDR3 bases are TGTGCCAGCAGCTCCCACCCCAGGGGGACGGGGTCAGATACGCAGTATTTT.

For the CDR3, the DNA is TGTGCCAGCAGTCCGGGACAGCCCCAGCATTTT. It is translated as CASSPGQPQHF. The V call is TRBV28, the J call TRBJ1-5, with unresolved D. The V end lost 5 bases, the J end lost 7 bases, and 6 bases lay between the germline ends. Germline CDR1 and CDR2: MDHEN and SYDVKM. CDR3 length equals 11 residues.

V and J are TRBV19 and TRBJ2-7, with a possible D match to TRBD1 (5 bases). The CDR3 consists of 16 residues. Germline V gene data show CDR1 as LNHDA and CDR2 as SQIVND (reference sequence). The ends were cut back, 5 bases at V and 0 bases at J, with 17 bases in the middle. As DNA, the CDR3 is TGTGCCAGTAGTCCCTCTGGGGCCGAACTCTCCTACGAGCAGTACTTC. It yields the protein CASSPSGAELSYEQYF.

V and J are TRBV2 and TRBJ2-3; D is perhaps TRBD1 (7 bases). Trimming cost V 6 bases and J 0 bases, with 13 bases left between them. The CDR3 is made up of 15 amino acids. Germline V gene lookup returns CDR1 SNHLY and CDR2 FYNNEI. The CDR3 sequence: CASRKQGTSTDTQYF. Here the CDR3 DNA reads TGTGCCAGCAGGAAACAGGGGACTAGCACAGATACGCAGTATTTT.

This sequence joins TRBV6-5 and TRBJ2-7; weak D call: TRBD1 (5 bases). V dropped 6 bases and J dropped 6 bases, with 9 bases sitting between them. This CDR3 has 11 amino acids. Looked up from germline, CDR1 is MNHEY and CDR2 is SVGAGI. CDR3 in amino acids: CASSPGSEQYF. The CDR3 nucleotides are TGTGCCAGCAGCCCAGGGTCCGAGCAGTACTTC.

The rearrangement uses TRBV5-1 and TRBJ2-1; a weak D match, TRBD2 (5 bases). Trimming stripped 6 bases from V and 2 bases from J, with 18 bases between. Germline CDR1 is SGHRS and CDR2 is YFSETQ. CDR3 size: 16 residues. CDR3 sequence reads: CASNGRRSGTYNEQFF. The CDR3 nucleotides are TGCGCCAGCAACGGTAGGCGAAGCGGCACCTACAATGAGCAGTTCTTC.

This clone has a single count. The J gene is TRBJ2-7, the V gene TRBV11-2; perhaps TRBD1 as D (6 bases). The CDR3 loop spans 17 amino acids. Germline CDR1 is SGHAT and CDR2 is FQNNGV. V lost 1 base to trimming and J lost 5 bases, with 21 bases between them. The CDR3 coding sequence is TGTGCCAGCAGCTTAGTTTTCGGAATGGCAGGGGCGGACGAGCAGTACTTC. This translates into CASSLVFGMAGADEQYF.

The chain recombines TRBV27 with TRBJ2-2, with D maybe TRBD1 (5 bases). The CDR3 has 16 residues. Germline CDR1 is MNHEY and CDR2 is SMNVEV (reference sequence). The germline V and J ends were trimmed by 7 bases and 2 bases, with 17 bases remaining between them. The CDR3 loop reads CASTSTLDRNTGELFF. The CDR3 nucleotides are TGTGCCAGCACCTCAACCTTAGACAGAAACACCGGGGAGCTGTTTTTT.

In nucleotides, the CDR3 is TGTGCCAGTAGTATAGAACTAGCGGGAGGGTCCGAGCAGTACTTC. Translated, it gives CASSIELAGGSEQYF. The rearrangement uses TRBV19 and TRBJ2-7; TRBD2 matches 13 bases. The junction had 2 bases not matched to a gene; V was cut back by 0 bases and J by 6 bases. This CDR3 has 15 amino acids. Germline CDR1 LNHDA, CDR2 SQIVND (reference sequence).

This rearrangement joins TRBV15 to TRBJ2-3; TRBD1 aligns across 8 bases. Unmatched junction bases numbered 7, after V lost 0 bases and J lost 2 bases. CDR3 length: 17 amino acids. Germline loops: CDR1 LNHNV, CDR2 YYDKDF (reference sequence). CDR3 DNA sequence: TGTGCCACCAGCAGAGAGGCCGGGACAGGACCCACAGATACGCAGTATTTT. Amino acid sequence: CATSREAGTGPTDTQYF.

This chain connects TRBV27 to TRBJ2-3, with D maybe TRBD2 (6 bases). Germline assignment: CDR1 MNHEY and CDR2 SMNVEV (reference sequence). The germline V and J ends were trimmed by 2 bases and 8 bases, with 17 bases remaining between them. The CDR3 totals 15 residues. The CDR3 spells CASSLGRRGMGTQYF. CDR3 in DNA: TGTGCCAGCAGTTTAGGGCGGCGGGGTATGGGTACGCAGTATTTT.

The chain couples TRBV12-3 or TRBV12-4 to TRBJ1-2; D might be TRBD1 (6 bases). The CDR3 runs 11 residues. The V gene lost 5 bases and the J gene lost 9 bases, with 10 bases spanning the gap. The CDR3 here is CASSNRDSYTF. CDR3 nucleotides: TGTGCCAGCAGTAACAGGGACAGCTACACCTTC.

The genes are TRBV7-2 and TRBJ2-1, with D possibly being TRBD2 (5 bases). V shed 3 bases and J shed 2 bases, with 14 bases lying between them. Per the germline V gene, CDR1 is SGHTA and CDR2 is FQGNSA. This CDR3 spans 16 amino acids. CDR3 nucleotide sequence: TGTGCCAGCAGCTTGCAAAGCGGCTCCCCCTACAATGAGCAGTTCTTC. Translating it yields CASSLQSGSPYNEQFF.